This record covers a single T cell receptor (beta chain). Its antigen remains undetermined. Nothing much larger sits one base from this clone, and base qualities are not available. Healthy HIV-negative adults with no recently reported acute infections or vaccinations were included as donors. Every donor was a Caucasian adult residing in Nashville, Tennessee, USA. CD4+ T cells were enriched through magnetic negative selection, after which naive cells were positively selected on CD45RA and the remaining negative fraction served as the memory subset. After blood collection by leukapheresis, PBMCs were isolated using Ficoll-Histopaque density gradient centrifugation and then cryopreserved in the vapor phase of liquid nitrogen. Purity and quantity of every magnetically sorted T cell population were checked by analytical flow cytometry. Each sorted fraction had its genomic DNA isolated and then quantified by UV absorbance on a Nanodrop 2000c.

The data stem from a study of shared clonotypes between healthy human individuals (dated by TCRdb to about 2020). With regard to the full study: The cohort comprised a couple of women and a few men aged 18 to 49 years. For each donor, CD4 naive and CD4 memory were each given three plates, CD8 naive was given two plates, and CD8 memory was given one plate. Libraries were prepared and TCR repertoires were sequenced by different laboratories using diverse techniques, in order to increase sequencing depth and limit assay-specific biases. The study deeply sequenced blood TCR repertoires of 5 or 6 healthy adults to estimate repertoire size and the extent of clonotype sharing between individuals. Per donor, leukapheresis produced somewhere between about 0.8 and 9.5 billion PBMCs. Summary of the overall study and its limitations: Higher generation probabilities were observed for clonotypes shared by all four sorted-subset donors than for non-shared clonotypes. Rarefaction of sorted-subset datasets indicated incomplete sequencing despite the large sequencing depth. About 5% of naive CD4, 3.5% of naive CD8, roughly 2.5% of memory CD4, and 0.4% of memory CD8 clonotypes were shared across several donors. Pairwise subsampling led to the expectation that sequencing depth would affect the degree of clonotype sharing among donors. Larger estimated clonotype richness was generally found for naive subsets than for memory subsets. Sampling was restricted to blood, and TCR repertoires in tissues likely differ from the TCR repertoires found in blood. Because the study included a small number of donors, the genetic and exposure-history diversity represented was limited.

The CDR3 holds 18 amino acids from the cysteine to the phenylalanine. Only CDR3 DNA remains: 54 bases, in frame from the first base. Trimming removed 4 bases from V and 6 bases from J, leaving 24 bases between the germline ends. CDR1 and CDR2, looked up from the germline V gene, are MDHEN and SYDVKM. TCR CDR3 regions were amplified from genomic DNA by multiplex PCR using the deep immunoSEQ assay. Extracted genomic DNA from each cell subset was spread evenly across all wells of several immunoSEQ 96-well plates, with each plate serving as a replicate. For sorted subsets, approximately 200 ng of genomic DNA, equivalent to roughly 30,000 T cell genomes, went into each replicate PCR. The purified libraries were quantified using a Qubit 3.0 fluorometer, sized with a Bioanalyzer 2100, and then quantified again using the KAPA Library Quantification kit. A separate single-read 150-cycle Illumina NextSeq 550 flow cell was used to sequence each immunoSEQ 96-well plate. Regarding the original processing steps: Because the immunoSEQ output held only junctional sequences and lacked quality scores, the filtering could not match the filtering applied to full-length reads. Sequences were annotated with PyIR, a Python wrapper for IgBLAST v1.9, using IMGT germline references to assign V/J genes and CDR3. Reads were filtered out if the reads had weak V/J assignments (E-value above 1e-6), no CDR3, stop codons, out-of-frame junctions, or ambiguous translated residues. A V3J clonotype was defined by an identical inferred V gene, J gene, and CDR3 amino acid sequence. To compute the percentage overlap between repertoires, the number of shared unique clonotypes was divided by the size of the smaller repertoire. Three approaches were used to assess repertoire richness: RTK rarefaction, the Chao1 estimator, and Recon v2.1 estimates of unobserved clonotypes. Generation probabilities for all TCRbeta clonotypes obtained by the gDNA method from four donors were computed using OLGA. This is the immuneACCESS table as TCRdb keeps it, with only in-frame sequences that have V and J called. A part of the clones is gone; compared with another copy, unresolved V genes explain less than half, and the rest is unexplained. V, J and clone size are those of that table, while D and trimming were read from the DNA. For this sample there are 1,100,000 or so clones; 75% to 85% appear just once. Jointly, the top ten make up about 0.52% of the sample.

Material: memory CD4+ T cells from PBMCs. Sample cell subset or site, as interpreted from the label and publication: CD45RA-negative fraction. The chain is encoded by TRBV28 joined to TRBJ2-2; the D segment might be TRBD1 or TRBD2, since each matches 7 bases. The origin of this receptor is a man aged 18 to 35 in good health. Some clones in this sample may be carry-over from other donors' samples. The bases read TGTGCCAGCAGTTCCGCTCCGGGTGGGAGGGGGCACGCCGGGGAGCTGTTTTTT. This codes for CASSSAPGGRGHAGELFF.